The clone carrying this T cell receptor (beta chain) was seen only a few times. Per the original data handling: Nucleated cell number was recorded as an estimate derived from reference gene primer amplification. Profiled with immunoSEQ multiplex PCR; TCRdb holds only in-frame clones, not every one. V, J and clone size are taken as reported in that table, and D and trimming were inferred from the DNA itself. This sample has 150,000 to 200,000 clones, with 80% found just once. This record belongs to a study of blood T cell repertoires in COVID-19. This CDR3 comprises 15 residues. With 3 bases clipped from V and 10 bases from J, the junction kept 7 bases outside the gene matches. Germline V gene sequence: CDR1 LGHDT, CDR2 YNNKEL (reference sequence).

J is TRBJ2-1 and V is TRBV3-1 (or the pseudogene TRBV3-2), with 12 bases fitting TRBD2. The sample comprised PBMCs or T cells enriched from blood (not recorded which). This clonotype originated in a man between 35 and 55 years old who had recovered from COVID-19. CDR3 protein: CASSQVLAGGGEQFF. The CDR3 nucleotides read TGTGCCAGCAGCCAGGTACTAGCGGGGGGTGGGGAGCAGTTCTTC.